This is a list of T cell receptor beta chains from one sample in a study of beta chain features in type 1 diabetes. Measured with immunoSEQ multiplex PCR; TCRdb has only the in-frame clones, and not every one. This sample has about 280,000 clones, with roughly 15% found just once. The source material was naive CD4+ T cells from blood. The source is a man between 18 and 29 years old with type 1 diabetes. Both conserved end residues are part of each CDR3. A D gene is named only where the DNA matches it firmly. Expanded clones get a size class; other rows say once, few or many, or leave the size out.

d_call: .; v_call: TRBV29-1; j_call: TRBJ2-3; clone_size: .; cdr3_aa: CSVGGSWVDTQYF; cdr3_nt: TGCAGCGTTGGAGGTAGCTGGGTAGATACGCAGTATTTT
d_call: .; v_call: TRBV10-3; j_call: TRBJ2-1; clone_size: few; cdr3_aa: CAISDRSYHNEQFF; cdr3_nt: TGTGCCATCAGTGACCGCAGTTACCACAATGAGCAGTTCTTC
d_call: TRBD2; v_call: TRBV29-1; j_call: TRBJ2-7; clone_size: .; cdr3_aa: CSVGTSGYEQYF; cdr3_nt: TGCAGCGTCGGGACTAGCGGCTACGAGCAGTACTTC
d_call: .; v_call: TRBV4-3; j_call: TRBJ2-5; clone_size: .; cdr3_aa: CASSRDSQETQYF; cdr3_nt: TGCGCCAGCAGCCGAGACAGCCAAGAGACCCAGTACTTC
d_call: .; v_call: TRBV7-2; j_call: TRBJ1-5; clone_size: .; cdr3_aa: CASSLDAGRGSQHF; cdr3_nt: TGTGCCAGCAGCTTAGACGCGGGGCGAGGGTCCCAGCATTTT
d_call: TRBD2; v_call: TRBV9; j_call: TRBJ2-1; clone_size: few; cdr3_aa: CASGGGGLAGAYNEQFF; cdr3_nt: TGTGCCAGCGGGGGAGGGGGTCTAGCGGGTGCCTACAATGAGCAGTTCTTC
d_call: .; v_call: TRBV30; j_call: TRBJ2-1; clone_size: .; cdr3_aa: CAWSYRDYNEQFF; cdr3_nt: TGTGCCTGGAGCTACAGGGACTACAATGAGCAGTTCTTC
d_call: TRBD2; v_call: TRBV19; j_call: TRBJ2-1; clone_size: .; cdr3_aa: CASRPRGGLAKGNEQFF; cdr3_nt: TGTGCCAGTAGACCACGGGGGGGCCTTGCCAAAGGTAATGAGCAGTTCTTC
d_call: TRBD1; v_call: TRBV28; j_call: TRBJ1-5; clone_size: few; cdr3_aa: CASTPTFGPGGFNQPQHF; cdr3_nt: TGTGCCAGCACACCAACCTTTGGGCCAGGGGGCTTCAATCAGCCCCAGCATTTT
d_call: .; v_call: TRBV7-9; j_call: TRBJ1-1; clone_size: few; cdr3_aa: CASSRHRVSDTEAFF; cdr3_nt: TGTGCCAGCTCACGTCACAGGGTATCTGACACTGAAGCTTTCTTT
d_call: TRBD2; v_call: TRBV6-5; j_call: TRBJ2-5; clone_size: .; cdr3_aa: CASSQGLAGLETQYF; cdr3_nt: TGTGCCAGCAGTCAGGGACTAGCGGGGTTGGAGACCCAGTACTTC
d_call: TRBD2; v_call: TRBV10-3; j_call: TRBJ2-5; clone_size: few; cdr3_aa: CATLRGGAQETQYF; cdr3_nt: TGTGCCACCCTGCGGGGGGGGGCCCAAGAGACCCAGTACTTC
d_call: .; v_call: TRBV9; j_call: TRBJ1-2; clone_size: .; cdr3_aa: CASSGFLQGYGYTF; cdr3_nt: TGTGCCAGCAGCGGATTCTTACAGGGTTACGGCTACACCTTC
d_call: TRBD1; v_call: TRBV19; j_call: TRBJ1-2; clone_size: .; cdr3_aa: CASSTGQPYGYTF; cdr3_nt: TGTGCCAGTAGCACGGGACAGCCGTATGGCTACACCTTC
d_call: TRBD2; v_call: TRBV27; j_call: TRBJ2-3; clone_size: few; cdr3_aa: CASSLTSGADTQYF; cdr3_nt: TGTGCCAGCAGTTTAACTAGCGGGGCAGATACGCAGTATTTT
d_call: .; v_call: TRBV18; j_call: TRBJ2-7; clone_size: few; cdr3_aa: CASSPGGRSYEQYF; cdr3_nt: TGTGCCAGCTCACCAGGGGGCAGATCCTACGAGCAGTACTTC
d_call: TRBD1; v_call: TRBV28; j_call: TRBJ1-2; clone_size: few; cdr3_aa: CASRLRQGLIYGYTF; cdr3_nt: TGTGCCAGCAGGCTGCGACAGGGTCTCATTTATGGCTACACCTTC
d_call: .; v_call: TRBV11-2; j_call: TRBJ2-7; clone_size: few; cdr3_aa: CASSVSGYEQYF; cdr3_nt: TGTGCCAGCAGCGTCAGCGGGTACGAGCAGTACTTC
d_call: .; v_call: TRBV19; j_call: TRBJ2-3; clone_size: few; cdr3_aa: CASSSPRSTDTQYF; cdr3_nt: TGTGCCAGTAGCTCGCCTAGGAGCACAGATACGCAGTATTTT
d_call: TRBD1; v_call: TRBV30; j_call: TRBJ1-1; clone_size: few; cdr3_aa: CAWAGQGAIAFF; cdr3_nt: TGTGCCTGGGCCGGACAGGGGGCAATAGCTTTCTTT
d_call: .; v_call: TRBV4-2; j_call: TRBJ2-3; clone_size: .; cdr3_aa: CASSQALGGNTDTQYF; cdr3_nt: TGTGCCAGCAGCCAAGCCCTTGGAGGGAACACAGATACGCAGTATTTT
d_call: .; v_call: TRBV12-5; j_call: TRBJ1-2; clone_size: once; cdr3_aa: CASGLPGTIGYTF; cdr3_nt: TGTGCTAGTGGTTTGCCCGGGACAATCGGCTACACCTTC
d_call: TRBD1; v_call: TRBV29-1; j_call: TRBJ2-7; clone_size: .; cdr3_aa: CSVTGTGPYEQYF; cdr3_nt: TGCAGCGTCACCGGGACAGGGCCCTACGAGCAGTACTTC
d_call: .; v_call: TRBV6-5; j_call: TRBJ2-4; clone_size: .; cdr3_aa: CASSYSLANKNIQYF; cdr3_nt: TGTGCCAGCAGTTACTCCTTGGCCAACAAAAACATTCAGTACTTC
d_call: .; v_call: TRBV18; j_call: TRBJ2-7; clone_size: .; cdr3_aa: CASSPRVEEQYF; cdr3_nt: TGTGCCAGCTCACCCCGGGTAGAAGAGCAGTACTTC
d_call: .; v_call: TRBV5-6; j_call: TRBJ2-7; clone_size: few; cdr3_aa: CASSLRQPAPYEQYF; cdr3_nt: TGTGCCAGCAGCTTAAGACAGCCAGCCCCCTACGAGCAGTACTTC
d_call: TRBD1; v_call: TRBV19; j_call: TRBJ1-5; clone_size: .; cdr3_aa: CASRTGVNQPQHF; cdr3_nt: TGTGCCAGTAGGACAGGGGTCAATCAGCCCCAGCATTTT
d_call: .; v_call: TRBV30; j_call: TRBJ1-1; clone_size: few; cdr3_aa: CAWSDLEGTEAFF; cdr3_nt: TGTGCCTGGAGCGACCTAGAAGGAACTGAAGCTTTCTTT
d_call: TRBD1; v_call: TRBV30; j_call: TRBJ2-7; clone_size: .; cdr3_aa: CAWSLDRDRNEQYF; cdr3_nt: TGTGCCTGGAGTCTAGACAGGGATCGGAACGAGCAGTACTTC
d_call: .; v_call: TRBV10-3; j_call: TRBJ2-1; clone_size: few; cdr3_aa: CATLLRAEGHNEQFF; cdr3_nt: TGTGCCACACTCCTGAGAGCGGAGGGGCACAATGAGCAGTTCTTC
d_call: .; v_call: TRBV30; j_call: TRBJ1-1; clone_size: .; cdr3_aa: CAWSAGQNTEAFF; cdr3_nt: TGTGCCTGGAGTGCAGGGCAGAACACTGAAGCTTTCTTT
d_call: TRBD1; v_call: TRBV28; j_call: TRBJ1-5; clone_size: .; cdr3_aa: CASGLDRVGVAQHF; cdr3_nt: TGTGCCAGCGGGCTCGACAGGGTGGGGGTGGCCCAGCATTTT
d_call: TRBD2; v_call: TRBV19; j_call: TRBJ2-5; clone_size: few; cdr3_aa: CAGLAVTQETQYF; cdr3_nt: TGTGCCGGGCTAGCGGTTACGCAAGAGACCCAGTACTTC
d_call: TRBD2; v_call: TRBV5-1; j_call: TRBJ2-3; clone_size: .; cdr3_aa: CASSLVGGPDTDTQYF; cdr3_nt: TGCGCCAGCAGCTTGGTGGGAGGGCCAGACACAGATACGCAGTATTTT
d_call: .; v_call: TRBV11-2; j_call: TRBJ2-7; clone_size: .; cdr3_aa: CASSPEGRNRYEQYF; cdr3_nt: TGTGCCAGCAGCCCAGAGGGTAGAAACCGCTACGAGCAGTACTTC
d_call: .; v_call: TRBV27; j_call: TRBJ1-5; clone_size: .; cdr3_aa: CASRSTSTRPNVQHF; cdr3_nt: TGTGCCAGCAGAAGTACCTCGACACGACCGAACGTCCAGCATTTT
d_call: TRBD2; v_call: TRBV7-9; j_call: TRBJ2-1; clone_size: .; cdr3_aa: CASSSLPGTSGRIYNEQFF; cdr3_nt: TGTGCCAGCAGCTCTCTTCCCGGGACTAGCGGGAGGATCTACAATGAGCAGTTCTTC
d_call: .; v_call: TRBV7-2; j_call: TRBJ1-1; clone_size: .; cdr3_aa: CASSLGQPNTEAFF; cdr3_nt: TGTGCCAGCAGCTTAGGACAGCCGAACACTGAAGCTTTCTTT
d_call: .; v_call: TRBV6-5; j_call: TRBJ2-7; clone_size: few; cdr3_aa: CASSYKNGYEQYF; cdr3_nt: TGTGCCAGCAGTTACAAGAACGGCTACGAGCAGTACTTC
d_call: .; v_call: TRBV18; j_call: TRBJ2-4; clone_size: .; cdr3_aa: CASSPGQPEIQYF; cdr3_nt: TGTGCCAGCTCACCTGGACAGCCAGAAATTCAGTACTTC
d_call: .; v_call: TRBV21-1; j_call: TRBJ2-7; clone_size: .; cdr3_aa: CASSKAEGGLREQYF; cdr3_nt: TGTGCCAGCAGCAAAGCGGAAGGGGGACTACGAGAGCAGTACTTC
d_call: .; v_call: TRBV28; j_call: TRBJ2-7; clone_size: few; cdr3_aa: CASSFASANDEQYF; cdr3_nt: TGTGCCAGCAGTTTCGCTAGCGCGAACGACGAGCAGTACTTC
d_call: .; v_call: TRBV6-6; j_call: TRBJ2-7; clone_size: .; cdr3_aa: CASRIMAADEQYF; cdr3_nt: TGTGCCAGCAGAATTATGGCGGCGGACGAGCAGTACTTC
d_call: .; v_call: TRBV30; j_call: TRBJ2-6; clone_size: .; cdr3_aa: CAWDLSPGANVLTF; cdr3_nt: TGTGCCTGGGACTTAAGCCCTGGGGCCAACGTCCTGACTTTC
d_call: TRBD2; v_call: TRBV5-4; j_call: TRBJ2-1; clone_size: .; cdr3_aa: CASSSIGLAGAPGEQFF; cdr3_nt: TGTGCCAGCAGCTCCATTGGACTAGCGGGAGCCCCGGGTGAGCAGTTCTTC
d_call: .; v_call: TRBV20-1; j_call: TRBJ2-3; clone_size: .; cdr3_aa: CSAGVTDTQYF; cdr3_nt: TGCAGTGCGGGAGTCACAGATACGCAGTATTTT
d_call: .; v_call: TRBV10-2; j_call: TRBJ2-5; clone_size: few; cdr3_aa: CASSEEEETQYF; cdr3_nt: TGCGCCAGCAGTGAAGAGGAAGAGACCCAGTACTTC
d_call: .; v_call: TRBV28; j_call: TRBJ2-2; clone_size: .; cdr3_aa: CASRGVGELFF; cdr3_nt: TGTGCCAGCAGAGGGGTCGGGGAGCTGTTTTTT
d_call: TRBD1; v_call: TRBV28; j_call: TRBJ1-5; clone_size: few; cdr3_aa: CASSSGQGSNQPQHF; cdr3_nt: TGTGCCAGCAGTTCGGGACAGGGATCGAATCAGCCCCAGCATTTT
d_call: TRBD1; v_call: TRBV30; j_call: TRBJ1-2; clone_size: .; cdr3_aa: CAWNRGRDYGYTF; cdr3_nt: TGTGCCTGGAACAGGGGTCGAGACTATGGCTACACCTTC
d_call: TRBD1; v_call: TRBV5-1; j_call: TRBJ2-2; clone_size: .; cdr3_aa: CASGWDSRTGELFF; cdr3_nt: TGCGCCAGCGGGTGGGACAGCCGCACCGGGGAGCTGTTTTTT
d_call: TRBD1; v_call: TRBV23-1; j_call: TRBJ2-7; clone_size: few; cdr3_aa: CASSEETGEGSEQYF; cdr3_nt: TGCGCCAGCAGTGAGGAGACAGGGGAAGGGTCCGAGCAGTACTTC
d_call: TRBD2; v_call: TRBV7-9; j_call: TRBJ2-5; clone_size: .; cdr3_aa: CASSLGWTSGEETQYF; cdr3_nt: TGTGCCAGCAGCTTAGGGTGGACTAGCGGAGAAGAGACCCAGTACTTC